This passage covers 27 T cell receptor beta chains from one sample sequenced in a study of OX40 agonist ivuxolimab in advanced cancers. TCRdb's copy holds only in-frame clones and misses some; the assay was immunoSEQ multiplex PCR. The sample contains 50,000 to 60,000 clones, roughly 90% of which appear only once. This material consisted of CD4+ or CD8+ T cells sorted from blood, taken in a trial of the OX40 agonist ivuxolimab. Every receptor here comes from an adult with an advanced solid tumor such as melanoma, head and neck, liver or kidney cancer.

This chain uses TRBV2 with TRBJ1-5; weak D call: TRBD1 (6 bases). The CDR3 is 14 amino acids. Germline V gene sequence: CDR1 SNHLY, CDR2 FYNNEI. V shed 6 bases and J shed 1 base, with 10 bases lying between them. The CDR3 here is CASRSGQSNQPQHF. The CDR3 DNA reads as TGTGCCAGCAGGTCAGGACAGAGCAATCAGCCCCAGCATTTT.

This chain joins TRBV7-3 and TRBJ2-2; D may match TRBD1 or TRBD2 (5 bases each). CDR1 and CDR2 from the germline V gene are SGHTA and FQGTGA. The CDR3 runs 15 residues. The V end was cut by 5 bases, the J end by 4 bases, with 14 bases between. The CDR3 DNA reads TGTGCCAGCAGCCAAGCTGGGGGACGCACCGGGGAGCTGTTTTTT. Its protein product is CASSQAGGRTGELFF.

CDR3 region: CASSEPRGPYEQYF. DNA of the CDR3: TGTGCCAGCAGTGAACCCAGGGGGCCCTACGAGCAGTACTTC. This chain connects TRBV2 to TRBJ2-7; 8 nucleotides match TRBD1. Trimming removed 2 bases from V and 2 bases from J; junction bases left unmatched: 2. The CDR3 totals 14 residues. The germline V gene has CDR1 SNHLY and CDR2 FYNNEI.

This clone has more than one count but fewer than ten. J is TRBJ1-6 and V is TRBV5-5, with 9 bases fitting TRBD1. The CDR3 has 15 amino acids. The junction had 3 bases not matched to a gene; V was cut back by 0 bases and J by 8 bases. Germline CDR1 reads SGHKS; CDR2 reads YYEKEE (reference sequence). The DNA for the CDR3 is TGTGCCAGCAGCTTGGCCTGGGACAGGGATTCACCCCTCCACTTT. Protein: CASSLAWDRDSPLHF. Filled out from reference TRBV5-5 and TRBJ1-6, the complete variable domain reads DAGVTQSPTHLIKTRGQQVTLRCSPISGHKSVSWYQQVLGQGPQFIFQYYEKEERGRGNFPDRFSARQFPNYSSELNVNALLLGDSALYLCASSLAWDRDSPLHFGNGTRLTVT.

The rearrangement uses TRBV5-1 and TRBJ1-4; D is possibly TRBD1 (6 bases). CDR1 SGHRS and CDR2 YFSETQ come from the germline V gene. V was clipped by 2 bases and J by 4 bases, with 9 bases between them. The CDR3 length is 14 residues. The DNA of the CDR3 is TGCGCCAGCAGCTTTTCACAGGGTAATGAAAAACTGTTTTTT. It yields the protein CASSFSQGNEKLFF.

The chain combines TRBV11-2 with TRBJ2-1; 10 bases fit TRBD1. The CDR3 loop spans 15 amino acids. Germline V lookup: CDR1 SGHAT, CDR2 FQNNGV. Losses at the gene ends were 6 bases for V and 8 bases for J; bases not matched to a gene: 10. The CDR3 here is CASSHRQGASDEQFF. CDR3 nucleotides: TGTGCCAGCAGTCATAGACAGGGGGCGAGCGATGAGCAGTTCTTC.

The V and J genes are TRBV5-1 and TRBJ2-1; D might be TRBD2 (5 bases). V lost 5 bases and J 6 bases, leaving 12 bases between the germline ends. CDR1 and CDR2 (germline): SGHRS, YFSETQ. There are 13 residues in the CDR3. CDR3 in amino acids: CASSWFSANEQFF. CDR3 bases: TGCGCCAGCAGTTGGTTTAGCGCCAATGAGCAGTTCTTC.

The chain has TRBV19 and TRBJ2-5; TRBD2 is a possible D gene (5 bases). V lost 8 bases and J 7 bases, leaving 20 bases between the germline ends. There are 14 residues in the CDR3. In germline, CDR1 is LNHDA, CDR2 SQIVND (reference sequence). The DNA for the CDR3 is TGTGCCAGTGGAAGACAACTGGTCGAGGGGACCCAGTACTTC. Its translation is CASGRQLVEGTQYF.

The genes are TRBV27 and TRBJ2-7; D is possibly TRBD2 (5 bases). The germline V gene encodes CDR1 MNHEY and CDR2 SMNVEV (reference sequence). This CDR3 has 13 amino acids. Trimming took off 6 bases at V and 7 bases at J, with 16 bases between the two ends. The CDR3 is CASRTGPPGEQYF. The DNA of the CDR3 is TGTGCCAGCAGAACTGGTCCTCCGGGAGAGCAGTACTTC.

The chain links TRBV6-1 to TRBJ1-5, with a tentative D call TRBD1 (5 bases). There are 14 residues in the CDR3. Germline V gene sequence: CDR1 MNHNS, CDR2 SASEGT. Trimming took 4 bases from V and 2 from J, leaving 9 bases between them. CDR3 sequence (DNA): TGTGCCAGCAGTGGCCAGGGAGGCAATCAGCCCCAGCATTTT. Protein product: CASSGQGGNQPQHF.

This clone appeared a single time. CDR3 sequence (DNA): TGTGCCAGCAGTGACCCCCGGTGGGATGGATCCTATGGCTACACCTTC. It encodes CASSDPRWDGSYGYTF. The chain uses TRBV25-1 and TRBJ1-2; D is ambiguous. From germline, CDR1 is MGHDK and CDR2 SYGVNS. Trimming shortened V by 3 bases and J by 4 bases, and 18 bases separated the two germline ends. The CDR3 is 16 residues long.

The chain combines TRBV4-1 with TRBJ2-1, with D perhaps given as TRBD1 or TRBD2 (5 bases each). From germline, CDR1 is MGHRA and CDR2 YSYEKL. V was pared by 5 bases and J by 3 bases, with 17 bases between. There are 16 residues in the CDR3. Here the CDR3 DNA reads TGCGCCAGCAGCTACAAGTATTGGGGGAACTACAATGAGCAGTTCTTC. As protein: CASSYKYWGNYNEQFF.

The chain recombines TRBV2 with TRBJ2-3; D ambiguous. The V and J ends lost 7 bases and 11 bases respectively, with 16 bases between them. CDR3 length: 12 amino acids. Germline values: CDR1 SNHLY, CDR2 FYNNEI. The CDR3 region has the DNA TGTGCCAGCATAAGAGAACAGTCAAAGCAGTATTTT. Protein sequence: CASIREQSKQYF.

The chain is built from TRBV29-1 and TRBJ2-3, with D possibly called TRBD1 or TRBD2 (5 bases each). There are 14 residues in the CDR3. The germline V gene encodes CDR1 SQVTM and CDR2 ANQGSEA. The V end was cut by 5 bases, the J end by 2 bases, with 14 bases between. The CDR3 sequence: CSVRTGTLTDTQYF. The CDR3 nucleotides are TGCAGCGTTAGGACGGGGACCCTCACAGATACGCAGTATTTT.

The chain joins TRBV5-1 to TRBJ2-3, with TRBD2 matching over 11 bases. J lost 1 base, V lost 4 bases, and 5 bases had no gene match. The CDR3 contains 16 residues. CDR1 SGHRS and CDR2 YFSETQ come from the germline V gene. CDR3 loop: CASSIAGGPGTDTQYF. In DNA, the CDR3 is TGCGCCAGCAGCATAGCGGGGGGGCCAGGCACAGATACGCAGTATTTT.

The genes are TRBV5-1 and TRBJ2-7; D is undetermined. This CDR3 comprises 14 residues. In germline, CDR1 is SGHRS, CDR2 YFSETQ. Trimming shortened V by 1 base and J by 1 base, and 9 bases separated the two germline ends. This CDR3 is CASSLIASSYEQYF. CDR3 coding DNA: TGCGCCAGCAGCTTGATTGCCTCTTCCTACGAGCAGTACTTC.

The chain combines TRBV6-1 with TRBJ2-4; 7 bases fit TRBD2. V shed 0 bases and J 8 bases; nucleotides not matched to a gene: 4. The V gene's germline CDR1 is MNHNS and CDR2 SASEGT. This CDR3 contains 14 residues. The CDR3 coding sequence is TGTGCCAGCAGTGAAGCGCTGGGGGGGGACATTCAGTACTTC. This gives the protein CASSEALGGDIQYF.

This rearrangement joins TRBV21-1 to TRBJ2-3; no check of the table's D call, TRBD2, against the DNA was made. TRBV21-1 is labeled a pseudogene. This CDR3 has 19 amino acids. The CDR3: CASSKVLAGRAGSTDTQYF. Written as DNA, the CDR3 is TGTGCCAGCAGCAAAGTGTTAGCGGGTAGGGCTGGAAGCACAGATACGCAGTATTTT.

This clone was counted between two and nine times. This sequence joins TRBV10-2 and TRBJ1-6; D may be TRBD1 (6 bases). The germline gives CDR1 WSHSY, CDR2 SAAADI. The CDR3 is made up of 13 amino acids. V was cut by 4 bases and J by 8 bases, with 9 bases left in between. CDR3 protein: CASSGQEHSPLHF. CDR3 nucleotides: TGCGCCAGCAGTGGACAGGAGCATTCACCCCTCCACTTT.

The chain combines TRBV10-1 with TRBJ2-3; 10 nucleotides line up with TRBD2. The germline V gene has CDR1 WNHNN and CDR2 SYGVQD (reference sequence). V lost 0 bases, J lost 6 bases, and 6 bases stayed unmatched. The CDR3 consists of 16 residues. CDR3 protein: CASSESKRGGQDTQYF. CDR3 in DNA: TGCGCCAGCAGTGAGTCTAAGCGGGGGGGCCAGGATACGCAGTATTTT.

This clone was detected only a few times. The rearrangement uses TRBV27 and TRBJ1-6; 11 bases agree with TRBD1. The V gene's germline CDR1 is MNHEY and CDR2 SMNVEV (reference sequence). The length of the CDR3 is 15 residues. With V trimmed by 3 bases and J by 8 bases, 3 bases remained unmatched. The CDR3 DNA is TGTGCCAGCAGTTTCCGGGACAGGGGGTATTCACCCCTCCACTTT. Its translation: CASSFRDRGYSPLHF.

CDR3 loop: CASSLRGGYNSPLHF. DNA of the CDR3: TGTGCCAGCAGTCTCCGAGGAGGGTATAATTCACCCCTCCACTTT. The gene calls are TRBV28 and TRBJ1-6; D is ambiguous. The CDR3 totals 15 residues. V was pared by 5 bases and J by 4 bases, with 12 bases between. Germline values: CDR1 MDHEN, CDR2 SYDVKM.

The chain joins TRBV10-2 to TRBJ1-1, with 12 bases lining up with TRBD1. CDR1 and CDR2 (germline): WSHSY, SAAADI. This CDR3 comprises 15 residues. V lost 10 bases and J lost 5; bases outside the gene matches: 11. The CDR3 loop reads CATALGTGGETEAFF. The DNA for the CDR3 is TGCGCCACCGCTCTGGGGACAGGGGGCGAGACTGAAGCTTTCTTT.

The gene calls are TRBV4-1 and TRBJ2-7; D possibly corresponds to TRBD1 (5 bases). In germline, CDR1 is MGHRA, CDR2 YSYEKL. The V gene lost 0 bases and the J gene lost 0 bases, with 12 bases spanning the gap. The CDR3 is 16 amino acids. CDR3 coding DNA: TGCGCCAGCAGCCAAGAGACCACAGGAAGCTCCTACGAGCAGTACTTC. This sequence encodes CASSQETTGSSYEQYF.

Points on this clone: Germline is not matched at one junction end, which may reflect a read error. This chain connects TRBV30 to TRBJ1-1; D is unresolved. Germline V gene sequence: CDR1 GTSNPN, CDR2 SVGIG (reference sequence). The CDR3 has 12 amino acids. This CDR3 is CAWSRGNPEAFF. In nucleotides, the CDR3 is TGTGCCTGGAGTAGAGGGAACCCTGAAGCTTTCTTT.

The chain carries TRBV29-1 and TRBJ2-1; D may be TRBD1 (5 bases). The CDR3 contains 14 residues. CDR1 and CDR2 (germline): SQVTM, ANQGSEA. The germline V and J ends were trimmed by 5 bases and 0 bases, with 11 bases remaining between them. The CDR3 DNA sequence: TGCAGCGTTAGACAGCTCCTCTCCTACAATGAGCAGTTCTTC. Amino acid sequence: CSVRQLLSYNEQFF.

The DNA of the CDR3 is TGTGCCAGCAGACCTCAGGGGGCGCAACACGAGCAGTACTTC. Translation gives CASRPQGAQHEQYF. The chain combines TRBV28 with TRBJ2-7; 8 bases map to TRBD1. Germline trimming cut 6 bases from V and 5 bases from J; bases unmatched to any gene: 9. The CDR3 loop spans 14 amino acids. Germline CDR1 is MDHEN and CDR2 is SYDVKM.